This TCR beta chain emerged from a study of response to subunit inactivated influenza vaccine. General study results and limits: That few new T cells are recruited by each seasonal influenza vaccination was the authors' suggestion.

TCRdb fed the RT-PCR reads into MiXCR, producing one record per CDR3 protein. The repertoire includes around 760,000 distinct CDR3 sequences, roughly 14% of them detected once, and 5.5% to 8% sits in the top ten. The junction had 4 bases not matched to a gene; V was cut back by 7 bases and J by 5 bases. CDR1 and CDR2 (germline): SQVTM, ANQGSEA. The CDR3 extends over 12 amino acids. This clonotype was seen at least ten times. Its target is unknown. Sequencing was performed on PBMCs from blood, taken less than 15 days before vaccination. The chain employs TRBV29-1 and TRBJ2-5, with 10 nucleotides matching TRBD2. This clonotype originated in a man aged 50 to 60 who received an inactivated influenza vaccine. The CDR3 DNA follows: TGCAGCGCAGGGACTAGCGACGAGACCCAGTACTTC. Translated: CSAGTSDETQYF.